The 17 T cell receptor beta chains below come from one sample, sequenced in a study of T cells after yellow fever vaccination. TCRdb called the 5' RACE reads again in MiXCR, with one record for every CDR3 protein. This repertoire shows around 250,000 distinct CDR3 sequences, 6.9% found once; its top ten account for roughly 0.9%. The sample consisted of CD4+ T cells sorted from PBMCs, taken 15 days after the yellow fever booster vaccination. Receptors were obtained from a man aged 25-45 years who received the YFV17D yellow fever vaccine.

The chain combines TRBV7-2 with TRBJ2-3, with a weak D call TRBD2 (6 bases). The germline CDR1 and CDR2 sequences are SGHTA and FQGNSA. The V gene lost 2 bases and the J gene lost 3 bases, with 12 bases spanning the gap. The CDR3 has 15 amino acids. CDR3 residues: CASSLPGEGTDTQYF. CDR3 sequence (DNA): TGTGCCAGCAGCTTACCGGGAGAGGGGACAGATACGCAGTATTTT.

This clonotype was seen many times. The genes are TRBV7-9 and TRBJ2-7; possible D gene TRBD2, 5 bases. V lost 1 base and J lost 7, with 11 bases in between. Germline V gene lookup returns CDR1 SEHNR and CDR2 FQNEAQ (reference sequence). This CDR3 comprises 13 residues. CDR3 in DNA: TGTGCCAGCAGCTTAGACGCGCCGGGGGAGCAGTACTTC. It yields the protein CASSLDAPGEQYF.

This clonotype was detected many times. The chain employs TRBV12-3 or TRBV12-4 and TRBJ2-4, with 9 bases fitting TRBD1. This CDR3 has 13 amino acids. J gave up 4 bases and V 5 bases, and 0 bases lay outside the gene matches. CDR3 nucleotide sequence: TGTGCCAGCAGTGGGACAGGGAAAAACATTCAGTACTTC. It specifies CASSGTGKNIQYF.

The sample holds many counts of this clonotype. The CDR3 sequence: CASSPNSGSVGELFF. Here the CDR3 DNA reads TGTGCCAGCAGTCCAAATAGCGGGAGTGTCGGGGAGCTGTTTTTT. The genes are TRBV12-3 or TRBV12-4 and TRBJ2-2, with 9 positions matching TRBD2. Trimming cost V 5 bases and J 7 bases; bases outside gene matches: 8. There are 15 residues in the CDR3.

This clonotype was detected a few times. The chain carries TRBV5-1 and TRBJ2-1, with a tentative D call TRBD1 (6 bases). The germline CDR1 and CDR2 sequences are SGHRS and YFSETQ. Trimming left V 4 bases short and J 8 bases short, with 19 bases between. This CDR3 region has 15 residues. CDR3 loop: CASSQGSGLAHEQFF. The CDR3 DNA is TGCGCCAGCAGCCAGGGGTCTGGGCTAGCCCATGAGCAGTTCTTC. The variable domain in full, with the rest retrieved from reference TRBV5-1 and TRBJ2-1, is KAGVTQTPRYLIKTRGQQVTLSCSPISGHRSVSWYQQTPGQGLQFLFEYFSETQRNKGNFPGRFSGRQFSNSRSEMNVSTLELGDSALYLCASSQGSGLAHEQFFGPGTRLTVL.

This clonotype was recorded a few times. This chain joins TRBV7-8 and TRBJ2-3, with D tentatively TRBD1 or TRBD2 (5 bases each). CDR1 and CDR2 from the germline V gene are SGHVS and FQNEAQ. The CDR3 is 14 amino acids. Trimming shortened V by 5 bases and J by 1 base, and 10 bases separated the two germline ends. Here the CDR3 DNA reads TGTGCCAGCAGCCCGGGGCCTGGCACAGATACGCAGTATTTT. This translates into CASSPGPGTDTQYF.

Concerning this clonotype: A junction boundary mismatches the germline segment, possibly from a read error. The chain recombines TRBV3-1 with TRBJ1-2, with D possibly being TRBD1 (6 bases). The CDR3 extends over 15 amino acids. Per the germline V gene, CDR1 is LGHDT and CDR2 is YNNKEL (reference sequence). CDR3 amino acids: CASSPQYTGYYDYTF. The CDR3 nucleotides are TGTGCCAGCAGCCCCCAGTACACAGGGTATTATGACTACACCTTC.

This clonotype has at least ten counts. V is TRBV5-1 and J is TRBJ2-5, with D possibly matching TRBD2 (6 bases). V gave up 4 bases and J gave up 3 bases, with 10 bases separating them. CDR3 size: 13 residues. Germline values: CDR1 SGHRS, CDR2 YFSETQ. CDR3 residues: CASSRDFEETQYF. The CDR3, as DNA: TGCGCCAGCAGCCGGGACTTTGAAGAGACCCAGTACTTC.

V usage is TRBV20-1 and J usage is TRBJ2-1; D ambiguous. Germline CDR1 is DFQATT and CDR2 is SNEGSKA (reference sequence). With 0 bases removed from V and 6 bases from J, the gap between germline ends came to 9 bases. This CDR3 region has 13 residues. The CDR3 sequence: CSARDWATNEQFF. CDR3 DNA sequence: TGCAGTGCTAGAGATTGGGCTACCAATGAGCAGTTCTTC.

As for this clonotype: Relative to the germline gene, one junction end is altered; a read error may explain this. The CDR3 here is CCARSGTSRVTGELFF. The CDR3 region has the DNA TGCTGTGCTAGAAGCGGGACTAGTCGCGTCACCGGGGAGCTGTTTTTT. The gene calls are TRBV20-1 and TRBJ2-2; 8 bases line up with TRBD2. Germline V gene data show CDR1 as DFQATT and CDR2 as SNEGSKA (reference sequence). The length of the CDR3 is 16 residues.

The chain recombines TRBV20-1 with TRBJ2-1; TRBD2 is a possible D gene (6 bases). CDR1 is DFQATT, CDR2 SNEGSKA, per germline (reference sequence). V lost 3 bases to trimming and J lost 0 bases, with 9 bases between them. The CDR3 sequence is 14 residues long. The CDR3 coding sequence is TGCAGTGCTAGGGGACTGCTCTCCTACAATGAGCAGTTCTTC. This gives the protein CSARGLLSYNEQFF.

In its sample, this clonotype was seen a few times. The chain uses TRBV7-2 and TRBJ1-5; D is perhaps TRBD1 (6 bases). The CDR3 consists of 15 residues. Germline V gene lookup returns CDR1 SGHTA and CDR2 FQGNSA. Trimming shortened V by 7 bases and J by 2 bases, and 15 bases separated the two germline ends. DNA for the CDR3: TGTGCCAGCACCAAGATCGCAGGGGGCAATCAGCCCCAGCATTTT. It translates to CASTKIAGGNQPQHF.

This chain joins TRBV25-1 and TRBJ2-1, with D tentatively TRBD2 (5 bases). This CDR3 spans 13 amino acids. Deletions cut 6 bases from V and 9 bases from J, with 15 bases between. Germline CDR1 reads MGHDK; CDR2 reads SYGVNS. The chain's CDR3 is CASRLEVQAEQFF. The CDR3 DNA sequence: TGTGCCAGCAGGCTGGAGGTCCAGGCTGAGCAGTTCTTC. The variable domain in full, completed from reference TRBV25-1 and TRBJ2-1, reads EADIYQTPRYLVIGTGKKITLECSQTMGHDKMYWYQQDPGMELHLIHYSYGVNSTEKGDLSSESTVSRIRTEHFPLTLESARPSHTSQYLCASRLEVQAEQFFGPGTRLTVL.

This clonotype was recorded many times. The V call is TRBV19, the J call TRBJ2-2; D is unresolved. With 6 bases removed from V and 6 bases from J, the gap between germline ends came to 8 bases. The CDR3 length is 12 residues. Germline V gene sequence: CDR1 LNHDA, CDR2 SQIVND (reference sequence). The CDR3 DNA follows: TGTGCCAGTAGACAGCCCCCCGGGGAGCTGTTTTTT. Translating gives CASRQPPGELFF.

This clonotype has only a few counts. The rearrangement uses TRBV6-1 and TRBJ1-4; possible D gene TRBD1, 5 bases. Germline-derived CDR1 and CDR2 are MNHNS and SASEGT. CDR3 length: 16 amino acids. Trimming cost V 6 bases and J 8 bases, with 22 bases left between them. The DNA for the CDR3 is TGTGCCAGCAGACCCCACTCGGCGGGGGTAGAGGAAAAACTGTTTTTT. This codes for CASRPHSAGVEEKLFF.

The chain carries TRBV5-4 and TRBJ2-5, with 7 bases aligning to TRBD1. CDR1 is SGHNT and CDR2 is YYREEE in the germline V gene (reference sequence). CDR3 size: 15 residues. V shed 4 bases and J 1 base; nucleotides not matched to a gene: 7. The CDR3 DNA sequence: TGTGCCAGCAGCCAGAGAACAGGGGCCCAAGAGACCCAGTACTTC. Residues: CASSQRTGAQETQYF.

This clonotype was detected once. The chain employs TRBV20-1 and TRBJ2-3, with D perhaps matching TRBD1 (6 bases). This CDR3 has 16 amino acids. Germline-derived CDR1 and CDR2 are DFQATT and SNEGSKA (reference sequence). Trimming took 0 bases from V and 4 from J, leaving 17 bases between them. CDR3 nucleotides: TGCAGTGCTAGAGATTCGAGAGGGGGAGCTTCAGATACGCAGTATTTT. Translating it yields CSARDSRGGASDTQYF.